This entry features one T cell receptor beta chain sequence. Residents of over 20 US areas, aged about 18 to 89 years, made up the participants. Libraries were prepared by immunoSEQ multiplex PCR; TCRdb keeps only in-frame clonotypes and omits some of them. The repertoire consists of hundreds of thousands of clones, with around 89% occurring once and the leading ten covering 2% to 2.5%. The data belong to a study of blood T cell repertoires in COVID-19. Study overall: Sample material is recorded as cDNA or gDNA derived from T cells, B-cell-depleted T cells, or PBMCs.

Germline V gene sequence: CDR1 LGHNA, CDR2 YNFKEQ. Between the trimmed V and J ends, which lost 3 bases and 3 bases, there was a span of 12 bases. CDR3 length equals 14 residues. This receptor was taken from a woman aged 60-70 years in a cohort exposed to, infected with or recovered from COVID-19 (not recorded which). What was sequenced was PBMCs or T cells enriched from blood (not recorded which). This chain links TRBV4-2 with TRBJ2-7, with D perhaps matching TRBD1 (5 bases). The CDR3 here is CASSQADSSYEQYF. The CDR3 nucleotides read TGTGCCAGCAGCCAGGCAGACAGTAGCTACGAGCAGTACTTC.